The next 22 T cell receptor beta chains were all read from a single sample in a study of CD8 T cells in ankylosing spondylitis. These receptors have no known antigen. Regarding the study as a whole: Within ankylosing spondylitis blood, a TCR beta motif made up of several highly homologous variants appeared to be characteristic.

In TCRdb, the 5' RACE reads were re-called with MiXCR into one record per CDR3 protein. Altogether around 540,000 distinct CDR3 sequences are present, over 9.5% being singletons, with the ten largest covering nearly 7%. Sequencing input: blood, either unsorted or a sorted T cell fraction (not recorded which). The receptor set was obtained from a male donor with ankylosing spondylitis.

The DNA for the CDR3 is TGCAGTGCTCCAGATTACGCGAGCGGTAGCTCCTACAATGAGCAGTTCTTC. Translated, it gives CSAPDYASGSSYNEQFF. The genes are TRBV20-1 and TRBJ2-1, with TRBD2 as a possible D gene (5 bases). The CDR3 length is 17 residues. CDR1 is DFQATT, CDR2 SNEGSKA, per germline (reference sequence). V dropped 5 bases and J dropped 0 bases, with 20 bases sitting between them.

The chain carries TRBV7-2 and TRBJ2-1; TRBD2 is a possible D gene (6 bases). Trimming shortened V by 5 bases and J by 2 bases, and 13 bases separated the two germline ends. This CDR3 has 15 amino acids. Germline-derived CDR1 and CDR2 are SGHTA and FQGNSA. In DNA, the CDR3 is TGTGCCAGCAGCCCGGGACTCCTTGCCTACAATGAGCAGTTCTTC. Protein: CASSPGLLAYNEQFF.

The V gene is TRBV5-6, the J gene TRBJ2-3, with D possibly being TRBD1 or TRBD2 (7 bases each). Trimming took 9 bases from V and 2 from J, leaving 16 bases between them. Germline V gives CDR1 SGHDT, CDR2 YYEEEE. The CDR3 is 14 residues long. CDR3 region: CATQTGTITDTQYF. The CDR3 DNA follows: TGTGCCACCCAGACAGGGACTATCACAGATACGCAGTATTTT.

The chain uses TRBV29-1 and TRBJ2-7; D may be TRBD1 (6 bases). Germline V CDR1 and CDR2: SQVTM, ANQGSEA. Trimming left V 3 bases short and J 1 base short, with 16 bases between. CDR3 size: 15 residues. The CDR3 nucleotides are TGCAGCGTTGATCTGGGGGCGGACAGATCCTACGAGCAGTACTTC. Its protein is CSVDLGADRSYEQYF.

This chain joins TRBV12-3 or TRBV12-4 and TRBJ2-1; the match to TRBD2 covers 7 bases. The CDR3 covers 13 residues. V lost 6 bases to trimming and J lost 9 bases; unmatched junction nucleotides: 8. CDR3 loop: CASSRTSELEQFF. The CDR3 coding sequence is TGTGCCAGCAGCCGTACTAGCGAGCTTGAGCAGTTCTTC.

This clonotype was detected ten times or more. The V call is TRBV6-1, the J call TRBJ2-4; D uncertain. The CDR3 sequence is 15 residues long. V was clipped by 4 bases and J by 2 bases, with 12 bases between them. The germline CDR1 and CDR2 sequences are MNHNS and SASEGT. The DNA of the CDR3 is TGTGCCAGCAGTGGGCTCTTCATATCCAAAAACATTCAGTACTTC. This sequence encodes CASSGLFISKNIQYF.

V is TRBV30 and J is TRBJ1-1; D is unresolved. CDR3 length: 13 amino acids. CDR1 is GTSNPN and CDR2 is SVGIG in the germline V gene (reference sequence). Trimming cost V 2 bases and J 0 bases, with 7 bases left between them. This CDR3 is CAWSNTVNTEAFF. The CDR3 DNA is TGTGCCTGGAGTAATACGGTGAACACTGAAGCTTTCTTT. Looking up the rest from reference TRBV30 and TRBJ1-1 gives the full variable domain: SQTIHQWPATLVQPVGSPLSLECTVEGTSNPNLYWYRQAAGRGLQLLFYSVGIGQISSEVPQNLSASRPQDRQFILSSKKLLLSDSGFYLCAWSNTVNTEAFFGQGTRLTVV.

This clonotype was counted only a few times. V is TRBV7-9 and J is TRBJ2-1; D may be TRBD2 (6 bases). CDR1 is SEHNR, CDR2 FQNEAQ, per germline (reference sequence). Trimming left V 5 bases short and J 13 bases short, with 12 bases between. The CDR3 loop spans 11 amino acids. CDR3 in amino acids: CASSLGTPQFF. The CDR3 nucleotides are TGTGCCAGCAGCCTCGGGACTCCTCAGTTCTTC.

The gene calls are TRBV5-5 and TRBJ1-3; no firm D call. Looked up from germline, CDR1 is SGHKS and CDR2 is YYEKEE (reference sequence). The CDR3 covers 17 residues. The ends were cut back, 0 bases at V and 0 bases at J, with 13 bases in the middle. The CDR3, as DNA: TGTGCCAGCAGCTTGGAGGGCGCGGCAATCTCTGGAAACACCATATATTTT. It specifies CASSLEGAAISGNTIYF.

This clonotype appeared a few times. A much larger clone lies a single base off, so this may be a read error. The rearrangement links TRBV20-1 to TRBJ2-4; the D is unclear. The CDR3 covers 14 residues. Germline CDR1 DFQATT, CDR2 SNEGSKA (reference sequence). Deletions cut 4 bases from V and 3 bases from J, with 13 bases between. CDR3 in DNA: TGCAGTGCTATGACCAGAGATAACAAAAACATTCAGTACTTC. Amino acids: CSAMTRDNKNIQYF.

The V gene is TRBV27, the J gene TRBJ2-7; D may match TRBD1 or TRBD2 (6 bases each). V lost 2 bases and J lost 3, with 11 bases in between. The CDR3 length is 14 residues. Germline V gene data show CDR1 as MNHEY and CDR2 as SMNVEV (reference sequence). CDR3 region: CASSLTGGIYEQYF. The DNA for the CDR3 is TGTGCCAGCAGTTTAACCGGGGGCATCTACGAGCAGTACTTC.

This clonotype has only a few counts. The chain combines TRBV20-1 with TRBJ2-6; 7 nucleotides align to TRBD2. Germline trimming cut 1 base from V and 2 bases from J; bases unmatched to any gene: 8. The CDR3 spans 17 residues. The germline CDR1 and CDR2 sequences are DFQATT and SNEGSKA (reference sequence). CDR3 sequence reads: CSARVPGGSPGANVLTF. CDR3 nucleotides: TGCAGTGCTAGAGTCCCCGGGGGGAGCCCTGGGGCCAACGTCCTGACTTTC.

This clonotype has ten or more counts. The chain combines TRBV20-1 with TRBJ2-2, with 9 bases aligning to TRBD2. The CDR3 covers 16 residues. The V gene's germline CDR1 is DFQATT and CDR2 SNEGSKA (reference sequence). For the CDR3, the DNA is TGCAGCGCTCTGGCATTGCGGGGGGGAGGAACCGGGGAGCTGTTTTTT. Its protein product is CSALALRGGGTGELFF.

The chain employs TRBV20-1 and TRBJ1-5; 7 nucleotides align to TRBD1. Germline V gene sequence: CDR1 DFQATT, CDR2 SNEGSKA (reference sequence). J lost 4 bases, V lost 0 bases, and 0 bases had no gene match. The length of the CDR3 is 13 residues. CDR3 amino acids: CSAREQGNQPQHF. The CDR3 bases are TGCAGTGCTAGAGAACAGGGGAATCAGCCCCAGCATTTT.

This clonotype occurred a few times. This chain joins TRBV20-1 and TRBJ2-7; 8 nucleotides align to TRBD2. Germline-derived CDR1 and CDR2 are DFQATT and SNEGSKA (reference sequence). J lost 3 bases, V lost 6 bases, and 7 bases had no gene match. This CDR3 contains 13 residues. DNA for the CDR3: TGCAGTGCCGATAGCGGGACCATCTACGAGCAGTACTTC. Translated, it gives CSADSGTIYEQYF.

This clonotype was counted a few times. The V and J genes are TRBV7-9 and TRBJ1-6; 7 nucleotides agree with TRBD1. CDR1 SEHNR and CDR2 FQNEAQ come from the germline V gene (reference sequence). This CDR3 has 15 amino acids. V shed 2 bases, J shed 9 bases, and the junction held 7 bases outside the gene matches. The CDR3 region is CASSLRDSGSSPLHF. CDR3 coding DNA: TGTGCCAGCAGCTTAAGGGACAGCGGCAGTTCACCCCTCCACTTT.

This clonotype was detected a few times. The chain recombines TRBV5-1 with TRBJ2-3; TRBD1 matches at 8 bases. Trimming took 0 bases from V and 4 from J; bases not matched to a gene: 7. CDR1 and CDR2 from the germline V gene are SGHRS and YFSETQ. The CDR3 loop spans 16 amino acids. CDR3 region: CASSLAAGGASDTQYF. CDR3 coding DNA: TGCGCCAGCAGCTTGGCTGCAGGGGGCGCGTCAGATACGCAGTATTTT.

Here the CDR3 reads CASSLDRAGGEQYV. The CDR3 DNA is TGCGCCAGCAGCTTGGATCGAGCGGGAGGCGAGCAGTACGTC. The chain recombines TRBV5-1 with TRBJ2-7; 9 nucleotides line up with TRBD2. CDR1 and CDR2 from the germline V gene are SGHRS and YFSETQ. The CDR3 has 14 amino acids. J lost 6 bases, V lost 0 bases, and 4 bases had no gene match.

This clonotype turned up a few times. This chain links TRBV5-1 with TRBJ2-1, with D tentatively TRBD2 (6 bases). The CDR3 contains 11 residues. CDR1 and CDR2 from the germline V gene are SGHRS and YFSETQ. V gave up 7 bases and J gave up 8 bases, with 10 bases separating them. The CDR3 loop is CASGRDHEQFF. CDR3 nucleotides: TGCGCCAGCGGGCGGGACCATGAGCAGTTCTTC.

This clonotype turned up a few times. The chain recombines TRBV7-2 with TRBJ2-3, with 8 bases aligning to TRBD1. Trimming cost V 3 bases and J 6 bases; bases outside gene matches: 11. CDR1 is SGHTA and CDR2 is FQGNSA in the germline V gene. This CDR3 has 16 amino acids. CDR3 DNA: TGTGCCAGCAGCTTTCAGGCAGGGGGCTTGACTGATACGCAGTATTTT. As protein: CASSFQAGGLTDTQYF.

A few counts support this clonotype. CDR3 loop: CASSLPGTGVSPLHF. The DNA of the CDR3 is TGTGCCAGCAGCTTGCCCGGGACAGGGGTTTCACCCCTCCACTTT. The chain recombines TRBV5-6 with TRBJ1-6; 10 bases are shared with TRBD1. The CDR3 sequence is 15 residues long. CDR1 SGHDT and CDR2 YYEEEE come from the germline V gene. V shed 1 base and J 9 bases; nucleotides not matched to a gene: 4.

This chain links TRBV3-1 with TRBJ1-4; D is uncertain. CDR3 size: 13 residues. The germline CDR1 and CDR2 sequences are LGHDT and YNNKEL (reference sequence). Trimming shortened V by 3 bases and J by 2 bases, and 4 bases separated the two germline ends. Written as DNA, the CDR3 is TGTGCCAGCAGCCACACGACTAATGAAAAACTGTTTTTT. Amino acids: CASSHTTNEKLFF.